The 29 T cell receptor beta chains presented below share a single source sample, sequenced in a study of T cells after yellow fever vaccination. Each CDR3 protein is one row after TCRdb ran MiXCR on the 5' RACE reads. The sample has roughly 500,000 distinct CDR3 sequences, 19% seen once. The sequencing used PBMCs, collected 15 days after the yellow fever booster vaccination. Receptors originate from a man aged 25 to 45 who received the YFV17D yellow fever vaccine.

The sample holds a few counts of this clonotype. One end of the junction does not line up with germline, which may come from a read error. This sequence joins TRBV12-3 or TRBV12-4 and TRBJ2-1; the D gene is possibly TRBD2 (6 bases). The CDR3 contains 12 residues. The CDR3: CASSIWGDFPNF. The DNA of the CDR3 is TGTGCCAGCAGCATTTGGGGGGACTTCCCAAATTTC.

The chain is built from TRBV7-2 and TRBJ2-5; D uncertain. The germline V and J ends were trimmed by 1 base and 5 bases, with 11 bases remaining between them. The length of the CDR3 is 14 residues. Per the germline V gene, CDR1 is SGHTA and CDR2 is FQGNSA. This CDR3 reads CASSLVTGYETQYF. The CDR3 nucleotides are TGTGCCAGCAGCTTAGTGACGGGTTATGAGACCCAGTACTTC.

The chain employs TRBV20-1 and TRBJ2-7; D could derive from TRBD1 or TRBD2 (5 bases each). Trimming removed 1 base at V and 6 bases at J, with 13 bases between. The CDR3 loop spans 13 amino acids. Per germline, CDR1 DFQATT and CDR2 SNEGSKA (reference sequence). The DNA of the CDR3 is TGCAGTGCTAGAGGTTACGAGGGGATCGAGCAGTACTTC. Translated: CSARGYEGIEQYF.

This chain links TRBV9 with TRBJ1-5; TRBD1 matches 9 bases. Germline V gene data show CDR1 as SGDLS and CDR2 as YYNGEE. The CDR3 extends over 13 amino acids. J gave up 8 bases and V 4 bases, and 4 bases lay outside the gene matches. This chain's CDR3 is CASSPRTGEPQHF. CDR3 sequence (DNA): TGTGCCAGCAGCCCCCGGACAGGGGAGCCCCAGCATTTT. Using reference TRBV9 and TRBJ1-5 for the parts outside the CDR3, the full variable domain is DSGVTQTPKHLITATGQRVTLRCSPRSGDLSVYWYQQSLDQGLQFLIQYYNGEERAKGNILERFSAQQFPDLHSELNLSSLELGDSALYFCASSPRTGEPQHFGDGTRLSIL.

The CDR3 protein is CASSLGQGTYGYTF. The CDR3 bases are TGCGCCAGCAGCTTGGGACAGGGGACCTATGGCTACACCTTC. The rearrangement joins TRBV5-1 to TRBJ1-2, with 8 positions matching TRBD1. The CDR3 runs to 14 residues. V was clipped by 0 bases and J by 4 bases; unmatched bases: 2. Germline V gene data show CDR1 as SGHRS and CDR2 as YFSETQ.

This clonotype was observed a handful of times. The junction and the germline gene differ at one end; a read error may be behind it. The chain carries TRBV5-1 and TRBJ2-1; D assignment may be TRBD1 or TRBD2 (7 bases each). CDR3 length equals 13 residues. Looked up from germline, CDR1 is SGHRS and CDR2 is YFSETQ. The CDR3 DNA follows: TGCGCCAGCAGCCCCCAGGGGGAGGGTATAAGGGGCTTC. Protein product: CASSPQGEGIRGF. Full variable domain (outside the CDR3, taken from reference TRBV5-1 and TRBJ2-1): KAGVTQTPRYLIKTRGQQVTLSCSPISGHRSVSWYQQTPGQGLQFLFEYFSETQRNKGNFPGRFSGRQFSNSRSEMNVSTLELGDSALYLCASSPQGEGIRGFGPGTRLTVL.

There are a few counts of this clonotype. The gene calls are TRBV20-1 and TRBJ2-4; weak D call: TRBD2 (5 bases). The CDR3 is 13 amino acids. The germline V gene encodes CDR1 DFQATT and CDR2 SNEGSKA (reference sequence). V was pared by 8 bases and J by 3 bases, with 14 bases between. The CDR3 loop reads CSNFREGKNIQYF. Written as DNA, the CDR3 is TGCAGTAACTTCCGAGAGGGCAAAAACATTCAGTACTTC.

The chain has TRBV6-5 and TRBJ2-2; no clear D gene. V lost 4 bases and J lost 8, with 11 bases in between. Germline V gene lookup returns CDR1 MNHEY and CDR2 SVGAGI. The CDR3 totals 13 residues. The chain's CDR3 is CASSSLFLGELFF. The CDR3 DNA sequence: TGTGCCAGCAGTTCTCTGTTTTTGGGGGAGCTGTTTTTT.

The chain uses TRBV21-1 and TRBJ2-6; the table assigns TRBD1, which was not confirmed against the DNA. TRBV21-1 is a recognized pseudogene. This CDR3 has 18 residues. CDR3 in DNA: TGTGCCAGCAGCCCCCGGGACAGCCCTATCGGTCGGGCCAACGTCCTGACTTTC. Amino acids: CASSPRDSPIGRANVLTF.

The rearrangement joins TRBV6-5 to TRBJ2-7; perhaps TRBD1 as D (6 bases). The V gene's germline CDR1 is MNHEY and CDR2 SVGAGI. CDR3 length: 14 amino acids. The V and J ends lost 0 bases and 5 bases respectively, with 11 bases between them. CDR3 bases: TGTGCCAGCAGTTACTCGGGCAGGGGCCACGAGCAGTACTTC. It yields the protein CASSYSGRGHEQYF.

This clonotype was observed many times. This chain joins TRBV7-2 and TRBJ2-1; 7 nucleotides agree with TRBD2. The CDR3 extends over 16 amino acids. CDR1 is SGHTA, CDR2 FQGNSA, per germline. V shed 5 bases and J 7 bases; nucleotides not matched to a gene: 14. The CDR3 is CASSPSLGGGPNEQFF. Written as DNA, the CDR3 is TGTGCCAGCAGCCCCTCCCTTGGGGGAGGGCCGAATGAGCAGTTCTTC.

The chain couples TRBV7-6 to TRBJ2-1; the D is unclear. CDR1 SGHVS and CDR2 FNYEAQ come from the germline V gene. The CDR3 contains 16 residues. The germline V and J ends were trimmed by 1 base and 0 bases, with 10 bases remaining between them. The CDR3 sequence: CASSLEEWVSYNEQFF. Here the CDR3 DNA reads TGTGCCAGCAGCTTAGAAGAATGGGTCTCCTACAATGAGCAGTTCTTC.

This clonotype was seen a handful of times. The chain carries TRBV20-1 and TRBJ2-7, with unresolved D. Trimming shortened V by 6 bases and J by 3 bases, and 18 bases separated the two germline ends. This CDR3 has 14 residues. Looked up from germline, CDR1 is DFQATT and CDR2 is SNEGSKA (reference sequence). This CDR3 is CSAGPRSSYYEQYF. CDR3 coding DNA: TGCAGTGCCGGTCCACGGAGCTCGTACTACGAGCAGTACTTC.

V is TRBV28 and J is TRBJ2-7; 11 positions agree with TRBD2. TRBJ2-5 explains the end of the DNA better; the J call may be wrong. The germline V gene encodes CDR1 MDHEN and CDR2 SYDVKM. This CDR3 region has 13 residues. The CDR3 loop reads CATHFGTSGTQYF. The CDR3 bases are TGTGCCACCCACTTCGGGACTAGCGGGACCCAGTACTTC.

DNA for the CDR3: TGTGCCAGCAGTTTGAACCAGGGTTACAATGAGCAGTTCTTC. Translation: CASSLNQGYNEQFF. V and J are TRBV12-3 or TRBV12-4 and TRBJ2-1, with a possible D match to TRBD1 (5 bases). V dropped 3 bases and J dropped 4 bases, with 10 bases sitting between them. The CDR3 contains 14 residues.

The sample holds a few counts of this clonotype. This sequence joins TRBV14 and TRBJ2-7; tentatively, D is TRBD2 (5 bases). The CDR3 loop spans 16 amino acids. Germline V gives CDR1 SGHDN, CDR2 FVKESK. The V end was cut by 1 base, the J end by 2 bases, with 15 bases between. The CDR3 spells CASSQALGGRTYEQYF. The CDR3 bases are TGTGCCAGCAGCCAAGCTCTTGGCGGGCGTACCTACGAGCAGTACTTC.

This clonotype was recorded a few times. This chain uses TRBV7-6 with TRBJ2-5, with D hard to call. In germline, CDR1 is SGHVS, CDR2 FNYEAQ. The CDR3 is made up of 14 amino acids. Trimming cost V 5 bases and J 4 bases, with 14 bases left between them. CDR3 DNA sequence: TGTGCCAGCAGCCCCCGCTTCCGTTCAGAGACCCAGTACTTC. Amino acid sequence: CASSPRFRSETQYF.

The chain joins TRBV7-3 to TRBJ2-3; 7 nucleotides agree with TRBD1. Germline CDR1 SGHTA, CDR2 FQGTGA. This CDR3 comprises 15 residues. V trimming: 5 bases; J trimming: 1 base; junction bases outside the gene matches: 6. The CDR3, as DNA: TGTGCCAGCAGCCGACTCGGACAGGGCACAGATACGCAGTATTTT. Protein: CASSRLGQGTDTQYF.

The chain combines TRBV15 with TRBJ2-1; D not certain. The CDR3 runs 14 residues. The V end lost 1 base, the J end lost 10 bases, and 14 bases lay between the germline ends. CDR1 is LNHNV, CDR2 YYDKDF, per germline (reference sequence). The CDR3 is CATSRAFAFGEQFF. CDR3 bases: TGTGCCACCAGCAGAGCCTTCGCCTTTGGGGAGCAGTTCTTC.

Only a few counts were recorded for this clonotype. The genes are TRBV5-1 and TRBJ2-7; D may match TRBD1 or TRBD2 (5 bases each). Germline V gives CDR1 SGHRS, CDR2 YFSETQ. The V and J ends lost 5 bases and 2 bases respectively, with 17 bases between them. The CDR3 is 15 amino acids. CDR3 region: CASRDPRDGAYEQYF. CDR3 nucleotide sequence: TGCGCCAGCAGAGACCCACGGGACGGCGCCTACGAGCAGTACTTC.

This clonotype has just a few counts. CDR3 DNA: TGTGCCGGCGGACAGGTCTCTGGGGCCAACGTCCTGACTTTC. Translated, it gives CAGGQVSGANVLTF. The V call is TRBV6-2 or TRBV6-3, the J call TRBJ2-6; TRBD1 matches 7 bases. Germline V gives CDR1 MNHEY, CDR2 SVGEGT. The CDR3 spans 14 residues. V shed 11 bases, J shed 0 bases, and the junction held 4 bases outside the gene matches.

The chain links TRBV10-3 to TRBJ1-2; D is possibly TRBD1 (5 bases). The germline V and J ends were trimmed by 2 bases and 4 bases, with 17 bases remaining between them. This CDR3 spans 16 amino acids. Germline V CDR1 and CDR2: ENHRY, SYGVKD. In DNA, the CDR3 is TGTGCCATCAGTGAGCCCCGGGGCTCGCGGAGCTATGGCTACACCTTC. Protein product: CAISEPRGSRSYGYTF.

This clonotype was observed a handful of times. The chain is built from TRBV9 and TRBJ2-1; 9 positions agree with TRBD2. This CDR3 comprises 15 residues. The germline V gene has CDR1 SGDLS and CDR2 YYNGEE. With 4 bases clipped from V and 6 bases from J, the junction kept 8 bases outside the gene matches. The CDR3 protein is CASSPLAGSINEQFF. CDR3 DNA sequence: TGTGCCAGCAGCCCCCTAGCGGGATCTATCAATGAGCAGTTCTTC.

The chain couples TRBV5-5 to TRBJ2-6; D remains ambiguous. Germline V lookup: CDR1 SGHKS, CDR2 YYEKEE (reference sequence). The CDR3 is made up of 13 amino acids. Trimming left V 7 bases short and J 4 bases short, with 9 bases between. CDR3 region: CASEMRGANVLTF. The CDR3 nucleotides read TGTGCCAGCGAGATGCGCGGGGCCAACGTCCTGACTTTC.

The rearrangement joins TRBV14 to TRBJ2-7; the D is unclear. V lost 4 bases and J lost 1, with 8 bases in between. The CDR3 sequence is 13 residues long. Germline V lookup: CDR1 SGHDN, CDR2 FVKESK. The CDR3 reads CASSPNWSYEQYF. CDR3 nucleotide sequence: TGTGCCAGCAGCCCGAATTGGTCCTACGAGCAGTACTTC.

This clonotype was recorded many times. The rearrangement joins TRBV29-1 to TRBJ2-1, with 9 bases lining up with TRBD1. J was trimmed by 1 base and V by 6 bases; bases with no gene match: 19. The CDR3 contains 19 residues. Germline CDR1 SQVTM, CDR2 ANQGSEA. DNA for the CDR3: TGCAGCGTGACGACTGCTGTTAACAGGGGGCAAAGGTCCTACAATGAGCAGTTCTTC. Encoded protein: CSVTTAVNRGQRSYNEQFF.

This clonotype was observed a few times. J is TRBJ2-5 and V is TRBV19; D uncertain. The CDR3 is made up of 11 amino acids. V dropped 4 bases and J dropped 5 bases, with 5 bases sitting between them. Germline V gene sequence: CDR1 LNHDA, CDR2 SQIVND (reference sequence). The CDR3 coding sequence is TGTGCCAGTAGTAGGGATGAGACCCAGTACTTC. Amino acid sequence: CASSRDETQYF.

The chain joins TRBV27 to TRBJ2-7; D unclear. CDR3 length equals 15 residues. CDR1 MNHEY and CDR2 SMNVEV come from the germline V gene (reference sequence). The V and J ends lost 2 bases and 0 bases respectively, with 11 bases between them. The CDR3 coding sequence is TGTGCCAGCAGTTTAGCCCACGACGGCTCCTACGAGCAGTACTTC. This encodes CASSLAHDGSYEQYF.

For this clonotype: The junction differs from germline at one of its ends, possibly a read error. The chain is built from TRBV6-5 and TRBJ2-7; 9 positions match TRBD2. Germline V gene lookup returns CDR1 MNHEY and CDR2 SVGAGI. CDR3 length: 13 residues. The CDR3 reads CATSWLAGREQYF. The CDR3 nucleotides are TGTGCCACCAGTTGGCTAGCGGGACGCGAGCAGTACTTC.